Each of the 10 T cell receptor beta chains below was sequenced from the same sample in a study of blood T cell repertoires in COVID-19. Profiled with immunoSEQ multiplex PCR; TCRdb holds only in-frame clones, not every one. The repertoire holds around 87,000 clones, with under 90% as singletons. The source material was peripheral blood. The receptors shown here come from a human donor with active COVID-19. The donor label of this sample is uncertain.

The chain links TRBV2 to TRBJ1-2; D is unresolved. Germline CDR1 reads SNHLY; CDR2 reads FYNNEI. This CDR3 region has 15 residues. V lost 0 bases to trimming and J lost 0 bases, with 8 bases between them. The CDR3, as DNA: TGTGCCAGCAGTGAAGCAGGGAGGGCTAACTATGGCTACACCTTC. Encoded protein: CASSEAGRANYGYTF.

The CDR3 nucleotides are TGTGCCAGCAGCTTAGTTGGGACAGGGGCTTACGAGCAGTACTTC. As protein: CASSLVGTGAYEQYF. The chain is built from TRBV11-1 and TRBJ2-7; 10 nucleotides match TRBD1. CDR3 length: 15 amino acids. The V gene's germline CDR1 is SGHAT and CDR2 FQDESV (reference sequence). The V gene end was trimmed by 1 base and the J gene end by 4 bases; junction bases not matched to a gene: 4.

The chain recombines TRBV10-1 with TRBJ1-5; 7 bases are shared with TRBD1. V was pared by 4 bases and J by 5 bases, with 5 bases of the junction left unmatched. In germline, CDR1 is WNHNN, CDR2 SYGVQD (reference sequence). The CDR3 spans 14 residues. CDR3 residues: CASSAGTAHQPQHF. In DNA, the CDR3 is TGCGCCAGCAGTGCCGGGACAGCTCATCAGCCCCAGCATTTT.

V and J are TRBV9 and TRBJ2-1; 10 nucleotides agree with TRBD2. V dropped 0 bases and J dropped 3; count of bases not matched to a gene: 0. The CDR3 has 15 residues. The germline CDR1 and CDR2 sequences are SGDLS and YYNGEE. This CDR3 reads CASSVASGGYNEQFF. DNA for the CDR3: TGTGCCAGCAGCGTAGCTAGCGGGGGCTACAATGAGCAGTTCTTC. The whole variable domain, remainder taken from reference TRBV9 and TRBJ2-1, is DSGVTQTPKHLITATGQRVTLRCSPRSGDLSVYWYQQSLDQGLQFLIQYYNGEERAKGNILERFSAQQFPDLHSELNLSSLELGDSALYFCASSVASGGYNEQFFGPGTRLTVL.

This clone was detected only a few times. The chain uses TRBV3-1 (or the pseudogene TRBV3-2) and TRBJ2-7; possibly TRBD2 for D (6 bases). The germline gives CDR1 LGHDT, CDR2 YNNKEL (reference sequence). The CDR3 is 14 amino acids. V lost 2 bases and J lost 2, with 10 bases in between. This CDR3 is CASSQLAQPYEQYF. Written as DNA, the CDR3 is TGTGCCAGCAGCCAACTAGCGCAACCCTACGAGCAGTACTTC.

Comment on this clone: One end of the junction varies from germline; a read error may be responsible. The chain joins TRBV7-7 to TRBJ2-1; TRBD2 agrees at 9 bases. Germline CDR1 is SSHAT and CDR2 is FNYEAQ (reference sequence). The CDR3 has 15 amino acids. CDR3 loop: CASSLGGTSSNEQFF. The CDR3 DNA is TGTGCTAGCAGCTTAGGCGGGACTAGCAGCAATGAGCAGTTCTTC.

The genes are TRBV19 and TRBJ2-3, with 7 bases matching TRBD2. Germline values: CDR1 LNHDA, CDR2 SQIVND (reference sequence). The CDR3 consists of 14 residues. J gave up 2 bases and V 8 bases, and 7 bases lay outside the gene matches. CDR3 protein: CASSAGEHTDTQYF. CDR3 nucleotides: TGTGCCAGTTCTGCGGGGGAGCACACAGATACGCAGTATTTT.

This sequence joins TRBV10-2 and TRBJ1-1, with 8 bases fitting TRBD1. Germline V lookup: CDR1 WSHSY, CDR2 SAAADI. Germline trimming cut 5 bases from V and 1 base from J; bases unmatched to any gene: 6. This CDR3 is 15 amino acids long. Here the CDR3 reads CASSILTGANTEAFF. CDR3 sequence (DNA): TGCGCCAGCAGTATACTGACAGGGGCGAACACTGAAGCTTTCTTT.

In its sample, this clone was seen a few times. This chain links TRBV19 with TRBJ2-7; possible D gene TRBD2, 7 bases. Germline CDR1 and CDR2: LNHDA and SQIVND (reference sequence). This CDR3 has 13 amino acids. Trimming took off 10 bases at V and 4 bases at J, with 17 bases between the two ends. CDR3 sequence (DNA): TGTGCCACCGCGGGGGCAGCCTATTACGAGCAGTACTTC. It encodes CATAGAAYYEQYF.

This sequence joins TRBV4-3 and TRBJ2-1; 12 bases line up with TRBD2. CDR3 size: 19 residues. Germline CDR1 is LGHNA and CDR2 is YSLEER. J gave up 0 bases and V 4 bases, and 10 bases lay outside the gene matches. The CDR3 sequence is CASSLFASGGASSYNEQFF. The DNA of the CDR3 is TGCGCCAGCAGCCTCTTCGCTAGCGGGGGGGCGAGCTCCTACAATGAGCAGTTCTTC.